The 31 T cell receptor beta chains reported below all come from one sample, sequenced in a study of early T cells in non-severe SARS-CoV-2 infection (dated by TCRdb to about 2021). Libraries came from 5' RACE. The sequencer listed for this sample is NextSeq 500. TCRdb took the public reads, trimmed them with fastp at Q25, ran MiXCR for clone calling and kept in-frame beta chains. One record per CDR3 amino acid sequence lists the most common genes and DNA. This sample comprises about 37,000 distinct CDR3 sequences, 5% to 6.5% of them detected only once. The ten biggest clones cover 20% to 30% of the sample. Sequencing input: whole blood. The receptors derive from an adult who was a healthcare worker with PCR-confirmed SARS-CoV-2 infection or an uninfected control (not recorded which).

In its sample, this clonotype was seen a few times. The chain combines TRBV20-1 with TRBJ1-5; 10 nucleotides line up with TRBD1. The CDR3 extends over 14 amino acids. The V gene's germline CDR1 is DFQATT and CDR2 SNEGSKA (reference sequence). The V and J ends lost 6 bases and 4 bases, in that order; junction bases with no gene match: 6. In DNA, the CDR3 is TGCAGTGCCCGGCCGGGACAGGGGAATCAGCCCCAGCATTTT. It yields the protein CSARPGQGNQPQHF.

There are a few counts of this clonotype. This chain links TRBV30 with TRBJ2-7; TRBD2 might be the D (6 bases). Germline V gene data show CDR1 as GTSNPN and CDR2 as SVGIG (reference sequence). This CDR3 contains 15 residues. The V and J ends lost 2 bases and 5 bases respectively, with 19 bases between them. The CDR3 DNA is TGTGCCTGGAGTACCGGAGCGGGTACCCTCCACGAGCAGTACTTC. Protein sequence: CAWSTGAGTLHEQYF.

This clonotype was seen ten or more times. This rearrangement joins TRBV10-3 to TRBJ1-2, with TRBD1 matching 9 bases. This CDR3 has 13 amino acids. The germline V gene has CDR1 ENHRY and CDR2 SYGVKD. V trimming: 2 bases; J trimming: 5 bases; junction bases outside the gene matches: 0. CDR3 coding DNA: TGTGCCATCAGTGAGGGGACAGGGTATGGCTACACCTTC. This encodes CAISEGTGYGYTF.

Ten or more counts support this clonotype. The rearrangement links TRBV2 to TRBJ2-3, with TRBD2 as a possible D gene (7 bases). The CDR3 contains 17 residues. V was cut by 0 bases and J by 0 bases, with 13 bases left in between. Germline CDR1 and CDR2: SNHLY and FYNNEI. The CDR3: CASSEALSGTSTDTQYF. In DNA form, the CDR3 reads TGTGCCAGCAGTGAAGCGCTGAGCGGGACAAGCACAGATACGCAGTATTTT. The full variable domain, completed using reference TRBV2 and TRBJ2-3, is EPEVTQTPSHQVTQMGQEVILRCVPISNHLYFYWYRQILGQKVEFLVSFYNNEISEKSEIFDDQFSVERPDGSNFTLKIRSTKLEDSAMYFCASSEALSGTSTDTQYFGPGTRLTVL.

This clonotype was picked up many times. V and J are TRBV20-1 and TRBJ2-3; no reliable D call. V lost 3 bases and J 2 bases, leaving 6 bases between the germline ends. Per the germline V gene, CDR1 is DFQATT and CDR2 is SNEGSKA (reference sequence). The CDR3 is made up of 12 amino acids. The CDR3 here is CSASTSTDTQYF. CDR3 bases: TGCAGTGCTAGTACGTCCACAGATACGCAGTATTTT.

This clonotype was recorded many times. V gene TRBV11-3 combines with J gene TRBJ2-3; 11 bases align to TRBD1. The CDR3 length is 16 residues. V lost 2 bases and J lost 5; bases outside the gene matches: 6. Germline V lookup: CDR1 SGHNT, CDR2 YENEEA. As DNA, the CDR3 is TGTGCCAGCAGCTTACAAGCCGGGACAGGGGGAGATACGCAGTATTTT. Translation: CASSLQAGTGGDTQYF.

This clonotype was observed many times. The rearrangement uses TRBV30 and TRBJ2-1; a weak D match, TRBD2 (6 bases). V dropped 2 bases and J dropped 3 bases, with 11 bases sitting between them. CDR1 and CDR2 (germline): GTSNPN, SVGIG (reference sequence). The CDR3 consists of 14 residues. In DNA form, the CDR3 reads TGTGCCTGGAGTCGCGGGGCCCGCTACAATGAGCAGTTCTTC. Its translation is CAWSRGARYNEQFF.

A few counts support this clonotype. V gene TRBV12-3 or TRBV12-4 combines with J gene TRBJ1-1; no reliable D call. The CDR3 runs to 13 residues. Trimming removed 3 bases at V and 2 bases at J, with 7 bases between. CDR3 nucleotide sequence: TGTGCCAGCAGTTTTTCAGAAAACACTGAAGCTTTCTTT. This gives the protein CASSFSENTEAFF.

This clonotype was seen repeatedly, ten times or more. This chain connects TRBV5-6 to TRBJ1-2; D is ambiguous. Germline V lookup: CDR1 SGHDT, CDR2 YYEEEE. V dropped 0 bases and J dropped 7 bases, with 10 bases sitting between them. The CDR3 has 13 residues. The DNA of the CDR3 is TGTGCCAGCAGCTTGGCGACCGGACCTGGCTACACCTTC. As protein: CASSLATGPGYTF.

The table lists this clonotype with many counts. V gene TRBV15 combines with J gene TRBJ2-4; D not certain. V was cut by 1 base and J by 0 bases, with 4 bases left in between. The CDR3 totals 14 residues. Germline CDR1 and CDR2: LNHNV and YYDKDF (reference sequence). The CDR3 DNA follows: TGTGCCACCAGCAGAGCTCTAGCCAAAAACATTCAGTACTTC. Amino acid sequence: CATSRALAKNIQYF.

This clonotype was counted many times. The V gene is TRBV7-2, the J gene TRBJ1-6; no firm D call. Between the trimmed V and J ends, which lost 5 bases and 7 bases, there was a span of 12 bases. Germline CDR1 is SGHTA and CDR2 is FQGNSA. The CDR3 spans 14 residues. CDR3 DNA sequence: TGTGCCAGCAGCGACATATTTACCAATTCACCCCTCCACTTT. This codes for CASSDIFTNSPLHF.

This clonotype was picked up many times. The rearrangement joins TRBV19 to TRBJ2-7; D not certain. CDR1 and CDR2 (germline): LNHDA, SQIVND (reference sequence). This CDR3 contains 16 residues. With 1 base removed from V and 3 bases from J, the gap between germline ends came to 16 bases. CDR3 sequence reads: CASSIARVPPFYEQYF. The CDR3 DNA sequence: TGTGCCAGTAGTATAGCAAGGGTTCCTCCCTTCTACGAGCAGTACTTC.

The table lists this clonotype with a few counts. The gene calls are TRBV6-1 and TRBJ2-2; 14 bases fit TRBD2. CDR1 is MNHNS and CDR2 is SASEGT in the germline V gene. The CDR3 consists of 16 residues. V trimming: 8 bases; J trimming: 7 bases; junction bases outside the gene matches: 9. CDR3 protein: CASVEGLAGGLGELFF. The CDR3 coding sequence is TGTGCCAGCGTAGAAGGACTAGCGGGGGGACTCGGGGAGCTGTTTTTT.

There are a few counts of this clonotype. V usage is TRBV5-1 and J usage is TRBJ2-1; D might be TRBD1 or TRBD2, each matching 5 bases. Per germline, CDR1 SGHRS and CDR2 YFSETQ. The V end lost 4 bases, the J end lost 3 bases, and 17 bases lay between the germline ends. The CDR3 spans 16 residues. The chain's CDR3 is CASSAPRDGDYNEQFF. The CDR3 DNA reads TGCGCCAGCAGCGCCCCCCGGGACGGAGACTACAATGAGCAGTTCTTC.

This clonotype was counted only a few times. The CDR3 loop is CAISGVGTGIYEQYF. CDR3 nucleotide sequence: TGTGCCATCAGTGGCGTGGGGACAGGGATCTACGAGCAGTACTTC. The gene calls are TRBV10-3 and TRBJ2-7, with 9 bases lining up with TRBD1. This CDR3 region has 15 residues. V lost 4 bases to trimming and J lost 3 bases; unmatched junction nucleotides: 7. From germline, CDR1 is ENHRY and CDR2 SYGVKD.

This clonotype has ten or more counts. The V and J genes are TRBV29-1 and TRBJ1-2; tentatively, D is TRBD1 (6 bases). Germline CDR1 reads SQVTM; CDR2 reads ANQGSEA. The CDR3 is made up of 13 amino acids. V was shortened by 4 bases and J by 3 bases, with 12 bases between the two germline ends. The CDR3, as DNA: TGCAGCGTTGTGGGGGCTCACTACTATGGCTACACCTTC. Protein product: CSVVGAHYYGYTF. Based on the CDR3 plus reference TRBV29-1 and TRBJ1-2, the full variable domain is SAVISQKPSRDICQRGTSLTIQCQVDSQVTMMFWYRQQPGQSLTLIATANQGSEATYESGFVIDKFPISRPNLTFSTLTVSNMSPEDSSIYLCSVVGAHYYGYTFGSGTRLTVV.

The chain carries TRBV10-3 and TRBJ2-1, with 11 bases fitting TRBD2. Germline assignment: CDR1 ENHRY and CDR2 SYGVKD. This CDR3 region has 16 residues. With 5 bases clipped from V and 4 bases from J, the junction kept 7 bases outside the gene matches. The CDR3 DNA reads TGTGCCATCAGTAAAATTACTAGCGGGAGTTACAATGAGCAGTTCTTC. It encodes CAISKITSGSYNEQFF.

V gene TRBV3-1 combines with J gene TRBJ2-7; D possibly matches TRBD1 or TRBD2 (5 bases each). Germline V lookup: CDR1 LGHDT, CDR2 YNNKEL (reference sequence). V dropped 2 bases and J dropped 2 bases, with 10 bases sitting between them. The CDR3 spans 14 residues. CDR3 sequence: CASSQSPGPYEQYF. The CDR3 nucleotides read TGTGCCAGCAGCCAATCCCCGGGGCCCTACGAGCAGTACTTC.

This clonotype was picked up many times. The CDR3 nucleotides read TGTGCCAGCAGCTTAGATCTGGGATATTCACCCCTCCACTTT. Its translation is CASSLDLGYSPLHF. This chain connects TRBV11-2 to TRBJ1-6; D not certain. CDR1 is SGHAT, CDR2 FQNNGV, per germline. The CDR3 is 14 residues long. V was cut by 0 bases and J by 8 bases, with 8 bases left in between.

The chain combines TRBV21-1 with TRBJ2-5; the table's D call TRBD1 went unverified against the DNA. TRBV21-1 represents a pseudogene. This CDR3 contains 17 residues. The CDR3 protein is CASSKEGRQGLGETQYF. The CDR3 region has the DNA TGTGCCAGCAGCAAAGAAGGTCGTCAGGGTTTAGGCGAGACCCAGTACTTC.

The CDR3 nucleotides are TGTGCCAGCAGCCAAGATCCCCCGGGACAGGGGGGGTACGGGGAGCTGTTTTTT. This sequence encodes CASSQDPPGQGGYGELFF. The chain links TRBV4-2 to TRBJ2-2; TRBD1 aligns across 11 bases. This CDR3 comprises 18 residues. V lost 0 bases to trimming and J lost 7 bases; unmatched junction nucleotides: 10. Germline-derived CDR1 and CDR2 are LGHNA and YNFKEQ.

This clonotype was recorded many times. This chain links TRBV12-3 or TRBV12-4 with TRBJ2-1; D is possibly TRBD1 (6 bases). The ends were cut back, 4 bases at V and 3 bases at J, with 16 bases in the middle. This CDR3 has 16 residues. This CDR3 is CASSSRGRGYYNEQFF. The CDR3 region has the DNA TGTGCCAGCAGTTCCAGGGGTAGAGGTTACTACAATGAGCAGTTCTTC.

This clonotype has a count of ten or more. The gene calls are TRBV7-2 and TRBJ2-3; TRBD1 might be the D (5 bases). The ends were cut back, 3 bases at V and 4 bases at J, with 8 bases in the middle. Germline CDR1 and CDR2: SGHTA and FQGNSA. This CDR3 spans 13 amino acids. CDR3 in DNA: TGTGCCAGCAGCTTGAGACAGTCAGATACGCAGTATTTT. It yields the protein CASSLRQSDTQYF.

In its sample, this clonotype was seen many times. At one boundary the junction diverges from the germline segment, which might be a read error. The chain employs TRBV7-9 and TRBJ2-7, with D possibly being TRBD2 (6 bases). Germline CDR1 and CDR2: SEHNR and FQNEAQ (reference sequence). The CDR3 totals 14 residues. The CDR3 region has the DNA TGTGCCAGCAGCTTAGGACAGACCCCTAGCGACCAGAACTTC. Residues: CASSLGQTPSDQNF.

This clonotype has a count of ten or more. The genes are TRBV7-3 and TRBJ2-5, with D possibly matching TRBD1 (6 bases). Trimming pared 5 bases from V and 2 bases from J, leaving 9 bases between. The CDR3 covers 13 residues. The germline CDR1 and CDR2 sequences are SGHTA and FQGTGA. CDR3 residues: CASSLDRQETQYF. CDR3 in DNA: TGTGCCAGCAGCCTGGACAGACAAGAGACCCAGTACTTC. Looking up the rest from reference TRBV7-3 and TRBJ2-5 gives the full variable domain: GAGVSQTPSNKVTEKGKYVELRCDPISGHTALYWYRQSLGQGPEFLIYFQGTGAADDSGLPNDRFFAVRPEGSVSTLKIQRTERGDSAVYLCASSLDRQETQYFGPGTRLLVL.

This clonotype was counted a few times. The chain is built from TRBV29-1 and TRBJ2-1, with TRBD1 matching 8 bases. This CDR3 region has 13 residues. In germline, CDR1 is SQVTM, CDR2 ANQGSEA. The ends lost 4 bases at V and 6 bases at J; junction bases unmatched: 5. CDR3 coding DNA: TGCAGCGTTGTCGGACAGGGAGGCAATGAGCAGTTCTTC. This translates into CSVVGQGGNEQFF.

In its sample, this clonotype was seen many times. The genes are TRBV2 and TRBJ2-2; D not resolved. This CDR3 region has 14 residues. With 1 base removed from V and 6 bases from J, the gap between germline ends came to 9 bases. CDR1 is SNHLY, CDR2 FYNNEI, per germline. The CDR3 reads CASSEVKGPGELFF. The CDR3 nucleotides are TGTGCCAGCAGTGAAGTCAAGGGTCCCGGGGAGCTGTTTTTT.

Many counts were recorded for this clonotype. The rearrangement uses TRBV7-2 and TRBJ2-1; D not resolved. This CDR3 has 14 residues. The V end lost 0 bases, the J end lost 2 bases, and 5 bases lay between the germline ends. Germline CDR1 reads SGHTA; CDR2 reads FQGNSA. This CDR3 is CASSLARPYNEQFF. DNA for the CDR3: TGTGCCAGCAGCTTAGCTCGACCCTACAATGAGCAGTTCTTC.

The chain recombines TRBV5-4 with TRBJ2-1, with unresolved D. Germline CDR1 reads SGHNT; CDR2 reads YYREEE (reference sequence). With 2 bases removed from V and 5 bases from J, the gap between germline ends came to 8 bases. The CDR3 is 13 amino acids. The CDR3 DNA reads as TGTGCCAGCAGCTTAAGCCGGGACAATGAGCAGTTCTTC. Translation: CASSLSRDNEQFF. Using reference TRBV5-4 and TRBJ2-1 for the parts outside the CDR3, the full variable domain is ETGVTQSPTHLIKTRGQQVTLRCSSQSGHNTVSWYQQALGQGPQFIFQYYREEENGRGNFPPRFSGLQFPNYSSELNVNALELDDSALYLCASSLSRDNEQFFGPGTRLTVL.

This clonotype has ten or more counts. The chain uses TRBV7-6 and TRBJ1-1, with D unclear. The CDR3 loop spans 13 amino acids. Germline loops: CDR1 SGHVS, CDR2 FNYEAQ. Deletions cut 2 bases from V and 1 base from J, with 5 bases between. CDR3 DNA: TGTGCCAGCAGCTTACAGGAGAACACTGAAGCTTTCTTT. It translates to CASSLQENTEAFF.

This clonotype was counted only a few times. The chain employs TRBV12-3 or TRBV12-4 and TRBJ1-2; tentative D call: TRBD1 (6 bases). The V gene lost 5 bases and the J gene lost 4 bases, with 14 bases spanning the gap. CDR3 size: 14 residues. The CDR3 loop reads CASSTQGIGYGYTF. The CDR3 DNA reads as TGTGCCAGCAGTACACAGGGAATCGGCTATGGCTACACCTTC.